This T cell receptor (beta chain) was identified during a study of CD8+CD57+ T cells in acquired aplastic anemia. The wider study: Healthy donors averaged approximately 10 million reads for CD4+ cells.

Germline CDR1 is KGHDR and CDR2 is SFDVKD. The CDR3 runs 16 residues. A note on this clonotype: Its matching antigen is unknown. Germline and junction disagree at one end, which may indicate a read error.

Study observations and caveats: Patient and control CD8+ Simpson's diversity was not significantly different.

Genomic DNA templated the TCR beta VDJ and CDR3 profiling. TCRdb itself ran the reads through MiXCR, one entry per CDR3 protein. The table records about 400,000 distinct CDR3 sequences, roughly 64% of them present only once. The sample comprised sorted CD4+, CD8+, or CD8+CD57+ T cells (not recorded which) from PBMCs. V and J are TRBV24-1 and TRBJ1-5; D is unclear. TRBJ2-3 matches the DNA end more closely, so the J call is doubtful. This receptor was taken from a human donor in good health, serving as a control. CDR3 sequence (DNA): TGTGCCACCAGTGATGTCGGGCACAGCTATACAGATACCCAGTATTTT. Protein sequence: CATSDVGHSYTDTQYF.